Each of the 28 T cell receptor beta chains below was sequenced from the same sample in a study of T cells after yellow fever vaccination. One entry per CDR3 protein results from TCRdb running MiXCR on the 5' RACE reads. The sample includes more than 300,000 distinct CDR3 sequences, around 10% seen only once; the top ten take about 3.5%. The material sequenced was CD4+ T cells sorted from PBMCs, taken 45 days after the yellow fever booster vaccination. The receptor set was obtained from a man younger than 35 who received the YFV17D yellow fever vaccine.

The rearrangement joins TRBV5-1 to TRBJ1-4, with TRBD1 matching over 8 bases. V was pared by 0 bases and J by 4 bases, with 2 bases of the junction left unmatched. Germline CDR1 SGHRS, CDR2 YFSETQ. CDR3 length: 15 amino acids. CDR3 protein: CASSLGTGINEKLFF. The DNA of the CDR3 is TGCGCCAGCAGCTTGGGGACAGGGATTAATGAAAAACTGTTTTTT.

The chain joins TRBV12-3 or TRBV12-4 to TRBJ2-3; 9 nucleotides align to TRBD2. CDR3 length: 15 amino acids. Trimming cost V 5 bases and J 9 bases; bases outside gene matches: 12. CDR3 DNA: TGTGCCAGCAGTACCGGGACTAGCTGGGTGGGAACGCAGTATTTT. Protein product: CASSTGTSWVGTQYF.

The sample holds many counts of this clonotype. The chain joins TRBV7-9 to TRBJ1-3; the D gene is possibly TRBD1 (5 bases). Trimming stripped 7 bases from V and 4 bases from J, with 20 bases between. Germline V gives CDR1 SEHNR, CDR2 FQNEAQ (reference sequence). This CDR3 region has 16 residues. The CDR3 protein is CASTTDGRVRGNTIYF. CDR3 bases: TGTGCCAGCACCACCGACGGCAGGGTCCGCGGAAACACCATATATTTT. Looking up the rest from reference TRBV7-9 and TRBJ1-3 gives the full variable domain: DTGVSQNPRHKITKRGQNVTFRCDPISEHNRLYWYRQTLGQGPEFLTYFQNEAQLEKSRLLSDRFSAERPKGSFSTLEIQRTEQGDSAMYLCASTTDGRVRGNTIYFGEGSWLTVV.

This clonotype was seen more than once but under ten times. The genes are TRBV6-2 or TRBV6-3 and TRBJ2-2, with TRBD2 matching 10 bases. Per the germline V gene, CDR1 is MNHEY and CDR2 is SVGEGT. This CDR3 is built from 16 residues. The V gene end was trimmed by 7 bases and the J gene end by 2 bases; junction bases not matched to a gene: 7. CDR3 sequence: CASNPASGGNTGELFF. CDR3 DNA sequence: TGTGCCAGCAACCCGGCTAGCGGGGGTAACACCGGGGAGCTGTTTTTT.

The table lists this clonotype with a few counts. The chain carries TRBV7-2 and TRBJ2-1, with TRBD1 matching 7 bases. This CDR3 region has 18 residues. Trimming took 5 bases from V and 6 from J; bases not matched to a gene: 19. The V gene's germline CDR1 is SGHTA and CDR2 FQGNSA. The DNA of the CDR3 is TGTGCCAGCAGCGCCCCAGGACTCGCAGCGGCAGGGGGCAATGAGCAGTTCTTC. Translating gives CASSAPGLAAAGGNEQFF.

This sequence joins TRBV28 and TRBJ1-2; no firm D call. V was clipped by 2 bases and J by 3 bases, with 4 bases between them. This CDR3 is built from 12 residues. Germline values: CDR1 MDHEN, CDR2 SYDVKM. CDR3 amino acids: CASSLLDYGYTF. The CDR3 nucleotides read TGTGCCAGCAGTTTACTGGACTATGGCTACACCTTC.

This clonotype was counted between two and nine times. This chain links TRBV7-2 with TRBJ1-1; a possible D gene is TRBD1 (5 bases). V was cut by 3 bases and J by 2 bases, with 10 bases left in between. Germline CDR1 reads SGHTA; CDR2 reads FQGNSA. The CDR3 runs 14 residues. For the CDR3, the DNA is TGTGCCAGCAGCTTCGCCAGGGAAAACACTGAAGCTTTCTTT. This codes for CASSFARENTEAFF.

This sequence joins TRBV13 and TRBJ1-2, with TRBD1 identical over 8 bases. V lost 5 bases, J lost 7 bases, and 9 bases stayed unmatched. CDR3 length: 14 amino acids. Germline CDR1 reads PRHDT; CDR2 reads FYEKMQ (reference sequence). The chain's CDR3 is CASSTDRGWAGYTF. The CDR3 bases are TGTGCCAGCAGCACCGACAGGGGTTGGGCTGGCTACACCTTC. Using reference TRBV13 and TRBJ1-2 for the parts outside the CDR3, the full variable domain is AAGVIQSPRHLIKEKRETATLKCYPIPRHDTVYWYQQGPGQDPQFLISFYEKMQSDKGSIPDRFSAQQFSDYHSELNMSSLELGDSALYFCASSTDRGWAGYTFGSGTRLTVV.

This clonotype was seen a handful of times. The chain employs TRBV29-1 and TRBJ2-3; D remains unclear. The CDR3 is 16 residues long. CDR1 is SQVTM, CDR2 ANQGSEA, per germline. Trimming left V 4 bases short and J 2 bases short, with 19 bases between. CDR3 in DNA: TGCAGCGTTGTTACTCCGCGATCCCACTCCACAGATACGCAGTATTTT. Amino acids: CSVVTPRSHSTDTQYF.

The chain carries TRBV7-2 and TRBJ1-4; possible D gene TRBD1, 5 bases. CDR1 is SGHTA, CDR2 FQGNSA, per germline. The V end was cut by 2 bases, the J end by 7 bases, with 17 bases between. The CDR3 runs 16 residues. For the CDR3, the DNA is TGTGCCAGCAGCTTACGAGTTTCAGGGCTACCTGAAAAACTGTTTTTT. Protein sequence: CASSLRVSGLPEKLFF.

This clonotype was observed a handful of times. The rearrangement uses TRBV20-1 and TRBJ2-3; D possibly uses TRBD1 or TRBD2 (5 bases each). This CDR3 contains 14 residues. Trimming left V 2 bases short and J 4 bases short, with 13 bases between. Per the germline V gene, CDR1 is DFQATT and CDR2 is SNEGSKA (reference sequence). CDR3 region: CSARRGAEADTQYF. The CDR3 DNA follows: TGCAGTGCTAGAAGGGGAGCTGAGGCAGATACGCAGTATTTT.

This clonotype appeared a few times. V gene TRBV6-5 combines with J gene TRBJ2-5; 7 bases line up with TRBD1. After removal of 7 bases from V and 1 base from J, the junction contained 3 bases not matched to a gene. Per the germline V gene, CDR1 is MNHEY and CDR2 is SVGAGI. The CDR3 loop spans 13 amino acids. The CDR3 protein is CASTRDSQETQYF. The CDR3 DNA reads TGTGCCAGCACCAGGGACAGCCAAGAGACCCAGTACTTC.

This clonotype came up many times. The chain couples TRBV21-1 to TRBJ1-5; the table gives TRBD1 as D, unverified against the DNA. TRBV21-1 is reported as a pseudogene. This CDR3 has 15 amino acids. As DNA, the CDR3 is TGTGCCAGCAGCCTCAAGGGGGTGAGCAATCAGCCCCAGCATTTT. Protein: CASSLKGVSNQPQHF.

This clonotype was counted between two and nine times. This chain links TRBV20-1 with TRBJ2-1; TRBD2 matches at 8 bases. Per the germline V gene, CDR1 is DFQATT and CDR2 is SNEGSKA (reference sequence). V dropped 0 bases and J dropped 2; count of bases not matched to a gene: 3. CDR3 length: 15 amino acids. CDR3 sequence reads: CSARDRGGAYNEQFF. CDR3 nucleotide sequence: TGCAGTGCTAGAGATCGGGGGGGGGCCTACAATGAGCAGTTCTTC.

This clonotype was observed many times. The chain employs TRBV6-5 and TRBJ1-1, with 7 nucleotides matching TRBD1. This CDR3 has 13 residues. Germline trimming cut 9 bases from V and 1 base from J; bases unmatched to any gene: 5. The V gene's germline CDR1 is MNHEY and CDR2 SVGAGI. The DNA of the CDR3 is TGTGCCAGTCACAGGGGAAAGAACACTGAAGCTTTCTTT. Encoded protein: CASHRGKNTEAFF.

This clonotype was counted a single time. The chain joins TRBV3-1 to TRBJ1-6; unclear D gene. CDR1 is LGHDT, CDR2 YNNKEL, per germline (reference sequence). CDR3 length: 14 residues. Deletions cut 1 base from V and 2 bases from J, with 3 bases between. CDR3 protein: CASSQVPYNSPLHF. The DNA of the CDR3 is TGTGCCAGCAGCCAAGTCCCCTATAATTCACCCCTCCACTTT.

The gene calls are TRBV7-6 and TRBJ1-1; weak D call: TRBD1 (6 bases). The V gene lost 1 base and the J gene lost 5 bases, with 11 bases spanning the gap. Germline assignment: CDR1 SGHVS and CDR2 FNYEAQ. The CDR3 spans 14 residues. This CDR3 reads CASSLVVRGTEAFF. The CDR3 DNA sequence: TGTGCCAGCAGCTTAGTTGTCAGGGGAACTGAAGCTTTCTTT.

V gene TRBV3-1 combines with J gene TRBJ1-6; the match to TRBD1 covers 9 bases. CDR1 is LGHDT, CDR2 YNNKEL, per germline (reference sequence). V dropped 1 base and J dropped 5; count of bases not matched to a gene: 6. The length of the CDR3 is 17 residues. CDR3 DNA sequence: TGTGCCAGCAGCCAAGCGATAAGGGACAGGGATAATTCACCCCTCCACTTT. Its translation is CASSQAIRDRDNSPLHF.

The V and J genes are TRBV5-5 and TRBJ2-7; D possibly matches TRBD1 or TRBD2 (5 bases each). The CDR3 covers 15 residues. Germline CDR1 reads SGHKS; CDR2 reads YYEKEE (reference sequence). V lost 2 bases and J lost 4, with 16 bases in between. The CDR3: CASSFFRDLGYEQYF. Here the CDR3 DNA reads TGTGCCAGCAGCTTCTTTAGGGACCTGGGGTACGAGCAGTACTTC.

This clonotype was seen many times. This chain links TRBV5-1 with TRBJ1-1; D gene uncertain. Looked up from germline, CDR1 is SGHRS and CDR2 is YFSETQ. Trimming left V 4 bases short and J 10 bases short, with 17 bases between. CDR3 length: 13 amino acids. The CDR3 loop is CASSQVAPLGAFF. The CDR3 bases are TGCGCCAGCAGCCAAGTTGCCCCCCTGGGAGCTTTCTTT.

There are many counts of this clonotype. V and J are TRBV11-1 and TRBJ2-1, with 8 bases lining up with TRBD1. Looked up from germline, CDR1 is SGHAT and CDR2 is FQDESV (reference sequence). The CDR3 loop spans 15 amino acids. J lost 5 bases, V lost 1 base, and 4 bases had no gene match. The CDR3 spells CASSLGQGNHNEQFF. CDR3 sequence (DNA): TGTGCCAGCAGCTTAGGACAGGGGAACCACAATGAGCAGTTCTTC.

This clonotype was detected many times. This chain joins TRBV4-1 and TRBJ2-1; D is possibly TRBD2 (6 bases). The germline gives CDR1 MGHRA, CDR2 YSYEKL. The CDR3 covers 16 residues. V lost 0 bases to trimming and J lost 7 bases, with 16 bases between them. The chain's CDR3 is CASSQDMAPGRNEQFF. DNA for the CDR3: TGCGCCAGCAGCCAAGATATGGCTCCGGGGAGGAATGAGCAGTTCTTC.

There are many counts of this clonotype. The V call is TRBV12-3 or TRBV12-4, the J call TRBJ1-1; D uncertain. The CDR3 runs to 13 residues. V was shortened by 5 bases and J by 1 base, with 8 bases between the two germline ends. The CDR3 bases are TGTGCCAGCAGTACCGAGAAGAACACTGAAGCTTTCTTT. It yields the protein CASSTEKNTEAFF.

The chain carries TRBV12-3 or TRBV12-4 and TRBJ2-2; 12 bases line up with TRBD2. The CDR3 is 16 amino acids. The ends lost 5 bases at V and 2 bases at J; junction bases unmatched: 3. The DNA for the CDR3 is TGTGCCAGCAGTCGGACTAGCGGGATCAACACCGGGGAGCTGTTTTTT. It translates to CASSRTSGINTGELFF.

This clonotype has only a few counts. This chain links TRBV2 with TRBJ2-6; no clear D gene. The CDR3 is 12 residues long. CDR1 and CDR2 (germline): SNHLY, FYNNEI. Trimming took 7 bases from V and 4 from J, leaving 5 bases between them. The CDR3 DNA is TGTGCCAGCAATCGCGGGGCCAACGTCCTGACTTTC. This gives the protein CASNRGANVLTF.

The chain is built from TRBV7-3 and TRBJ2-3; no clear D. Trimming took off 5 bases at V and 1 base at J, with 10 bases between the two ends. Germline V CDR1 and CDR2: SGHTA, FQGTGA. This CDR3 has 14 residues. The CDR3 loop reads CASSHPDGTDTQYF. For the CDR3, the DNA is TGTGCCAGCAGCCACCCGGACGGCACAGATACGCAGTATTTT.

This clonotype is medium-sized (0.01 to 0.1%) within its sample. This rearrangement joins TRBV5-1 to TRBJ2-7; possible D gene TRBD2, 6 bases. Germline values: CDR1 SGHRS, CDR2 YFSETQ. Trimming took off 0 bases at V and 5 bases at J, with 21 bases between the two ends. The length of the CDR3 is 17 residues. In DNA, the CDR3 is TGCGCCAGCAGCTTGGGATGGGCGTCTGGGGGGAAGGACGAGCAGTACTTC. It encodes CASSLGWASGGKDEQYF.

This sequence joins TRBV7-2 and TRBJ2-7; weak D call: TRBD2 (5 bases). CDR1 is SGHTA and CDR2 is FQGNSA in the germline V gene. This CDR3 contains 13 residues. The ends were cut back, 3 bases at V and 5 bases at J, with 11 bases in the middle. CDR3 nucleotide sequence: TGTGCCAGCAGCTTCGCGGGCTTCCACGAGCAGTACGTC. Amino acids: CASSFAGFHEQYV.